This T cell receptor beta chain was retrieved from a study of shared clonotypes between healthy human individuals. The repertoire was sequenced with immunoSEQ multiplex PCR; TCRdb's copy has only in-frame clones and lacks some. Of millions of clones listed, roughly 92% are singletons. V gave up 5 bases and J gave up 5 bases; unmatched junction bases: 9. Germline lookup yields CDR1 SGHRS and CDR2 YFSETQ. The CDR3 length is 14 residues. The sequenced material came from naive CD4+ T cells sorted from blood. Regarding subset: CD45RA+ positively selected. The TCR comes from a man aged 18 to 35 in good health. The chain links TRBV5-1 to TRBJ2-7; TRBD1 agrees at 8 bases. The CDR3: CASRAGQGPDEQYF. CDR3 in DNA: TGCGCCAGCAGGGCCGGACAGGGTCCCGACGAGCAGTACTTC.